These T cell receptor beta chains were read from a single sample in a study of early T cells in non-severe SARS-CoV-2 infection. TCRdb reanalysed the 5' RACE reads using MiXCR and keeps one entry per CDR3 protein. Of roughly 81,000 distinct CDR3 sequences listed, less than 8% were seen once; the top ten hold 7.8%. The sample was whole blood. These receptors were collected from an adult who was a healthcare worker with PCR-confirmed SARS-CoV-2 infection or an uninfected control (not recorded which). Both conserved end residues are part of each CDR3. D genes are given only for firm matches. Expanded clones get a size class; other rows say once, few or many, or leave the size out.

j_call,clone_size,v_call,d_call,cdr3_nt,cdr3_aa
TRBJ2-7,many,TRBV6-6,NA,TGTGCCAGCAGCACCGGGACACGGACCTACGAGCAGTACTTC,CASSTGTRTYEQYF
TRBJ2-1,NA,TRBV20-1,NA,TGCAGTGCCTCGCGGGGTAACAATGAGCAGTTCTTC,CSASRGNNEQFF
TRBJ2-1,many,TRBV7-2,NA,TGTGCCAGCAGCTCCCACCCCCACAGGTTGAATGAGCAGTTCTTC,CASSSHPHRLNEQFF
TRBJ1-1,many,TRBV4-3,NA,TGCGCCAGCAGCCAAAGTCACAGAAACACTGAAGCTTTCTTT,CASSQSHRNTEAFF
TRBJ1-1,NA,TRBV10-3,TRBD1,TGTGCCATCAGTGTACAAGGGGGACAGGAGAACACTGAAGCTTTCTTT,CAISVQGGQENTEAFF
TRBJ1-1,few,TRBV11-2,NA,TGTGCCAGCAGCTTACTGGACAGTTCGAGGGCTTTCTTT,CASSLLDSSRAFF
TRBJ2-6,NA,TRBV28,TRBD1,TGTGCCAGCAGTTTATCCCTGGGGGGACAGGGGTCTGGGGCCAACGTCCTGACTTTC,CASSLSLGGQGSGANVLTF
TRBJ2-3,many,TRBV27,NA,TGTGCCAGCAGTCTACGACAGTCCCATAGCACAGATACGCAGTATTTT,CASSLRQSHSTDTQYF
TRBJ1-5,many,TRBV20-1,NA,TGCAGTGCTAGACTGCACGGTAATAGCAATCAGCCCCAGCATTTT,CSARLHGNSNQPQHF
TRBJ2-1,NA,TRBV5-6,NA,TGTGCCAGCAGTTCGGGTTACAATGAGCAGTTCTTC,CASSSGYNEQFF
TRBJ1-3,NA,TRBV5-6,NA,TGTGCCAGCAGCTTGAGGAGAAGAAACACCATATATTTT,CASSLRRRNTIYF
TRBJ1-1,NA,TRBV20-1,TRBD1,TGCAGTGCTAGAGCGACAGGGGGCCGGGCGGCCACTGAAGCTTTCTTT,CSARATGGRAATEAFF
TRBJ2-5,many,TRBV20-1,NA,TGCAGTGCTAGAAATTTGGACGCTGGGATTATGGCCCAGTACTTC,CSARNLDAGIMAQYF
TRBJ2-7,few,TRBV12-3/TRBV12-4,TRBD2,TGTGCCAGCAGCAAGAGGAGGACTAGCGGGGGGAGGGACGAGCAGTACTTC,CASSKRRTSGGRDEQYF
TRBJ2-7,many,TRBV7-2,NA,TGTGCCAGCAGCTTAGCCGGTTCCTACGAGCAGTACTTC,CASSLAGSYEQYF
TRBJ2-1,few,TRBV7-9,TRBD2,TGTGCCAGCAGCTTATACCTTGCGGGGGACGATGAGCAGTTCTTC,CASSLYLAGDDEQFF
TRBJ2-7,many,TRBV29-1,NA,TGCAGCGTTCAGGACTCAAGTGCCTACGAGCAGTACTTC,CSVQDSSAYEQYF
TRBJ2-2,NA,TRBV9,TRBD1,TGTGCCAGCAGCGTCCAGGGGGCGGGCACCGGGGAGCTGTTTTTT,CASSVQGAGTGELFF
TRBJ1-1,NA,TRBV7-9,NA,TGTGCCAGCAGCTTAAATCACGGACAGACCATGAACACTGAAGCTTTCTTT,CASSLNHGQTMNTEAFF
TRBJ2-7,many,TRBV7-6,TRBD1,TGTGCCAGCAGCTCCGACAGGGGAATTCCCCACGAGCAGTACTTC,CASSSDRGIPHEQYF
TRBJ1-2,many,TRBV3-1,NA,TGTGCCAGCAGCCAAGATAAGGATAACTATGGCTACACCTTC,CASSQDKDNYGYTF
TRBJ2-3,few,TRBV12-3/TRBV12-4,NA,TGTGCCAGCAGTTTAGCGGGAGAAGATACGCAGTATTTT,CASSLAGEDTQYF
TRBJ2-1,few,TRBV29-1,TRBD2,TGCAGCGTTGATCGGGGGGGCCCCAATGAGCAGTTCTTC,CSVDRGGPNEQFF
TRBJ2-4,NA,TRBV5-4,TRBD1,TGTGCCAGCAGCTTGGGTCGAGACAGGGGAGACATTCAGTACTTC,CASSLGRDRGDIQYF
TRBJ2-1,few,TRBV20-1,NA,TGCAGTGCTAGCTACAATGAGCAGTTCTTC,CSASYNEQFF
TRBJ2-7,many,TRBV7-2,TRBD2,TGTGCCAGCAGCTCTAGCGGGGGATACTTGGAGCAGTACTTC,CASSSSGGYLEQYF
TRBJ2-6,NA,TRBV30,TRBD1,TGTGCCTGGAGTTTCCGGACAGGGACCTCTGGGGCCAACGTCCTGACTTTC,CAWSFRTGTSGANVLTF
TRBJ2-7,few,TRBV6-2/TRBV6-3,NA,TGTGCCAGCAGTCCCCGGGACACGTTCGGCTCCGAGCAGTACTTC,CASSPRDTFGSEQYF
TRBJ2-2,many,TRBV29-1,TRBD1,TGCATCGGGGGACAGGGGGCCGGGGAGCTGTTTTTT,CIGGQGAGELFF
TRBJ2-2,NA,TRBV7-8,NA,TGTGCCAGCAGCGCCAGCGGGGAGCTGTTTTTT,CASSASGELFF
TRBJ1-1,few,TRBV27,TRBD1,TGTGCCAGCAAACTACAGGGGGCACGGAACACTGAAGCTTTCTTT,CASKLQGARNTEAFF
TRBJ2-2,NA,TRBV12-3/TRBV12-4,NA,TGTGCCAGCAGGTCAACCGGGAGCTCCGGGGAGCTGTTTTTT,CASRSTGSSGELFF
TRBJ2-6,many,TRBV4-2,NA,TGTGCCAGCAGCCAAGATCGGGGACTCCCTCTTGGGGCCAACGTCCTGACTTTC,CASSQDRGLPLGANVLTF
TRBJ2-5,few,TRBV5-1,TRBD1,TGCGCCAGCAGCAGACAGGGCAACTATCAAGAGACCCAGTACTTC,CASSRQGNYQETQYF
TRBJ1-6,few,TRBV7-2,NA,TGTGCCAGCAGCTTAGAGGCGACAGTTTCACCCCTCCACTTT,CASSLEATVSPLHF
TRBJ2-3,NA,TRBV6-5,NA,TGTGCCAGCAGAAGGACTAGCACAGATACGCAGTATTTT,CASRRTSTDTQYF
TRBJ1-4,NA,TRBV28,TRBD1,TGTGCCAGCGGGACAGGGGCCCGGAAACTGTTTTTT,CASGTGARKLFF
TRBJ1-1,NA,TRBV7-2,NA,TGTGCCAGCAGCTTTCGGTCGTTTAGCAGACTGAACACTGAAGCTTTCTTT,CASSFRSFSRLNTEAFF
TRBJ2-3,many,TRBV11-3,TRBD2,TGTGCCAGCAGCCGCCGGACTAGCGGGGTCGATACGCAGTATTTT,CASSRRTSGVDTQYF
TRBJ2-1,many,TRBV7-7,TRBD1,TGTGCCAGCAGCACGGACAGGGATTCCTACAATGAGCAGTTCTTC,CASSTDRDSYNEQFF
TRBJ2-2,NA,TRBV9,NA,TGTGCCAGCAGCGGGCCGTATGACGGGGAGCTGTTTTTT,CASSGPYDGELFF